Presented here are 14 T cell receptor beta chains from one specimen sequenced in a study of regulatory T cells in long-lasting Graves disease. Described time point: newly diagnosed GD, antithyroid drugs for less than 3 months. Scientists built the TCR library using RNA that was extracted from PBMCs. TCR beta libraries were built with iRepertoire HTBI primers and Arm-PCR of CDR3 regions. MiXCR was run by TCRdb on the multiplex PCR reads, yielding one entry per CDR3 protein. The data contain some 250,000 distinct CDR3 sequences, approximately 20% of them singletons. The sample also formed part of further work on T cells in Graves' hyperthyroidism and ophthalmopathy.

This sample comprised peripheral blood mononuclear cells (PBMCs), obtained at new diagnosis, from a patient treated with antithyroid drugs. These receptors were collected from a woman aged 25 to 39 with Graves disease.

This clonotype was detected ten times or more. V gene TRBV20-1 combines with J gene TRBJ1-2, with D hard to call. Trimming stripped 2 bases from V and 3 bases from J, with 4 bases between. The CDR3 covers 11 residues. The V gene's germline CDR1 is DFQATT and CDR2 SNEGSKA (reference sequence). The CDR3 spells CSARLHYGYTF. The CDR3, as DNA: TGCAGTGCTAGACTTCACTATGGCTACACCTTC.

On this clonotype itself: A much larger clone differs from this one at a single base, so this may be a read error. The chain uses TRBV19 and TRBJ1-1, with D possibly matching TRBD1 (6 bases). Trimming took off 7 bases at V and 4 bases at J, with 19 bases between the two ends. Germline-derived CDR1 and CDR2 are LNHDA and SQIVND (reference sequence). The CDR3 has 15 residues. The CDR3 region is CASTRGGGLSTEAFF. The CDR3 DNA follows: TGTGCCAGTACTCGGGGAGGGGGACTGAGCACTGAAGCTTTCTTT.

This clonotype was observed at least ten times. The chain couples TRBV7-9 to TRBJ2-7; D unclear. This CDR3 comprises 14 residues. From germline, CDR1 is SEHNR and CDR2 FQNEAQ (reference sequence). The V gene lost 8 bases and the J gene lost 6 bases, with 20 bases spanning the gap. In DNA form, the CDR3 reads TGTGCCAGCGGTTCCCGGGTCCCTCTTGGCGAGCAGTACTTC. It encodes CASGSRVPLGEQYF.

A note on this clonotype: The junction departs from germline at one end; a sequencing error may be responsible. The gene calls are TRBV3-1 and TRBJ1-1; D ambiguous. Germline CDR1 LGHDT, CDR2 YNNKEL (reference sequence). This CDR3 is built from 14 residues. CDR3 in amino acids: CASSHVGIHTEAFF. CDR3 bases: TGTGCCAGCAGCCACGTGGGGATTCACACTGAGGCTTTCTTT.

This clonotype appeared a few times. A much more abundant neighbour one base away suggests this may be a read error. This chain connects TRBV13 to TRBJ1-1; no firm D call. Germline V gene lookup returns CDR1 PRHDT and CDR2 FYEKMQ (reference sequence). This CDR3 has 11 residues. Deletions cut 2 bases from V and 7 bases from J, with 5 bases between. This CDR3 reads CASSLSDEAFF. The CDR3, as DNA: TGTGCCAGCAGCTTATCTGATGAAGCTTTCTTT.

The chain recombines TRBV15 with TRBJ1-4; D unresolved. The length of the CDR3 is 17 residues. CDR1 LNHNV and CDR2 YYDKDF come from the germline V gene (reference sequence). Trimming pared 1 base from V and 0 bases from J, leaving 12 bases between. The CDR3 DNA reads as TGTGCCACCAGCAGAGGAACGGACGGCGCAACTAATGAAAAACTGTTTTTT. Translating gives CATSRGTDGATNEKLFF.

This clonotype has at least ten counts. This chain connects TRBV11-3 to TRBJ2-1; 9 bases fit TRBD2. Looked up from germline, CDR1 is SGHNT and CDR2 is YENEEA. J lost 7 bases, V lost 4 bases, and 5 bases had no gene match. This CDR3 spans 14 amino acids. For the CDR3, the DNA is TGTGCCAGCAGCTCGCGGGGGGGCCTTAATGAGCAGTTCTTC. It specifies CASSSRGGLNEQFF.

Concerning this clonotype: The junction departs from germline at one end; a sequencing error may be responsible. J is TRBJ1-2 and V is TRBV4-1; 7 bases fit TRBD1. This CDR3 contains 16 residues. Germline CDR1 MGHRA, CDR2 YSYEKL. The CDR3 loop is CASSQLPGQSYYGHTF. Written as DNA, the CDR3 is TGCGCCAGCAGCCAACTACCGGGACAGAGCTACTATGGCCACACCTTC.

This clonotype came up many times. DNA for the CDR3: TGTGCCAGCAGCGGGGAGGATACACGATACTCTGGAAACACCATATATTTT. This gives the protein CASSGEDTRYSGNTIYF. The J gene is TRBJ1-3, the V gene TRBV5-5; D call uncertain. The germline CDR1 and CDR2 sequences are SGHKS and YYEKEE (reference sequence). The CDR3 sequence is 17 residues long. V was clipped by 4 bases and J by 0 bases, with 17 bases between them.

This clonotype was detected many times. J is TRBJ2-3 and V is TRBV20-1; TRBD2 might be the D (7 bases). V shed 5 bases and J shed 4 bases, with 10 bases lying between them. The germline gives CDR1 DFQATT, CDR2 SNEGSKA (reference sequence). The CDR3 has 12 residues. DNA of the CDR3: TGCAGTGCTGTAGGGGGGGCAGATACGCAGTATTTT. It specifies CSAVGGADTQYF.

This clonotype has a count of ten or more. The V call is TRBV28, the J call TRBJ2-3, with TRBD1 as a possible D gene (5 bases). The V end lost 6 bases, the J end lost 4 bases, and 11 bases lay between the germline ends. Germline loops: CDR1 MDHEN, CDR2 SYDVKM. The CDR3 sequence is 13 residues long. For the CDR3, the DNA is TGTGCCAGCAGCCTGATAGGGGCAGATACGCAGTATTTT. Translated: CASSLIGADTQYF. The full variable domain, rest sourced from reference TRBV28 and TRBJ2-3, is DVKVTQSSRYLVKRTGEKVFLECVQDMDHENMFWYRQDPGLGLRLIYFSYDVKMKEKGDIPEGYSVSREKKERFSLILESASTNQTSMYLCASSLIGADTQYFGPGTRLTVL.

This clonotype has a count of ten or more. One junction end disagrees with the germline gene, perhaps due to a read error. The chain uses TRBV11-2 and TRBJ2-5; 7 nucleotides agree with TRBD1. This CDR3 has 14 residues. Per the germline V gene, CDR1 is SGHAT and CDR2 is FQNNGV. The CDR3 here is CAGSLGTAQETQYF. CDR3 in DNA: TGTGCCGGCAGCCTAGGGACAGCCCAAGAGACCCAGTACTTC.

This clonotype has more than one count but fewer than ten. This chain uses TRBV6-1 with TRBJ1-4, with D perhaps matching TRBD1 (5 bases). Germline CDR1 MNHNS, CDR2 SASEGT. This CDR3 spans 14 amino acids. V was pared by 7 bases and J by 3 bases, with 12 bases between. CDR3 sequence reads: CASIPGGANEKLFF. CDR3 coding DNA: TGTGCCAGCATTCCTGGGGGTGCTAATGAAAAACTGTTTTTT.

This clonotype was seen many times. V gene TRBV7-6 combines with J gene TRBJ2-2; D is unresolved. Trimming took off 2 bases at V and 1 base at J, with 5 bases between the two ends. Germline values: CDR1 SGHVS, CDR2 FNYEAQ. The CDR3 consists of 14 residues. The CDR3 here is CASSLSMNTGELFF. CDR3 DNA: TGTGCCAGCAGCTTATCAATGAACACCGGGGAGCTGTTTTTT.